This T cell receptor (beta chain) was sequenced for a study of human CD8 memory T cell subsets. Study-wide findings and caveats: Precursor exhausted T cells appeared less diverse than stem-like memory T cells according to Chao1 estimates. What was sequenced in this study was only the T cell receptor beta chains.

Frequency places this clonotype as large. Its specificity is unknown. Exhausted-like traits marked the TPEX cells, which were CCR7+ PD-1+ TIGIT+ early memory CD8+ T cells. UMI-labeled 5' RACE was used to make TCR beta libraries. TCRdb reprocessed the 5' RACE reads and stores each CDR3 protein as one record, lacking DNA. This sample carries 6,000 or so distinct CDR3 sequences, with 20% to 25% going to the ten biggest clones. This clonotype was obtained from a human donor in good health. Sequencing was carried out using CD8+ T cells from PBMCs.

CDR3 loop: CASSPPGDTGELFF. V and J are TRBV18 and TRBJ2-2. The germline V gene has CDR1 KGHSH and CDR2 LQKENI. This CDR3 has 14 residues.